The following is a TCR beta chain sequence with its context. This record belongs to a study of blood T cell repertoires in COVID-19. Study information: Material from acute and convalescent COVID-19 was sourced from the United States, Italy and Spain.

Germline CDR1 and CDR2: SGHRS and YFSETQ. The CDR3 contains 13 residues. V shed 4 bases and J shed 6 bases, with 11 bases lying between them. In the original workflow: From reference gene primer amplification, estimates of nucleated cell counts were derived. The table came from immunoSEQ multiplex PCR; TCRdb's copy has only in-frame clones and leaves some out. V, J and clone size were drawn from that table, and D and trimming were deduced from the DNA. The sample has about 250,000 clones, around nine tenths seen once; the top ten hold roughly 3%. The clonotype comes from a man aged 18 to 29 with active or convalescent COVID-19. Sequenced sample: peripheral blood. The V call is TRBV5-1, the J call TRBJ2-1, with a possible D match to TRBD2 (5 bases). CDR3 protein: CASSLSALNEQFF. In nucleotides, the CDR3 is TGCGCCAGCAGCCTTAGCGCCCTCAATGAGCAGTTCTTC.